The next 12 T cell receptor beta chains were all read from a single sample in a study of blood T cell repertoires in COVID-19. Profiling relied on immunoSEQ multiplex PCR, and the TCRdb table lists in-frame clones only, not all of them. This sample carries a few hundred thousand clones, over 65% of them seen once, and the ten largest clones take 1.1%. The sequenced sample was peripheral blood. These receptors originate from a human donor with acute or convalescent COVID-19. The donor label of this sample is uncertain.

CDR3 coding DNA: TGTGCCAGTAGTTTCCAGGGTGCAGGACGGGAGGATCAGCCCCAGCATTTT. It yields the protein CASSFQGAGREDQPQHF. The chain combines TRBV19 with TRBJ1-5; D possibly corresponds to TRBD1 (5 bases). CDR3 length: 17 amino acids. V was pared by 5 bases and J by 5 bases, with 22 bases between. Germline V gene sequence: CDR1 LNHDA, CDR2 SQIVND (reference sequence).

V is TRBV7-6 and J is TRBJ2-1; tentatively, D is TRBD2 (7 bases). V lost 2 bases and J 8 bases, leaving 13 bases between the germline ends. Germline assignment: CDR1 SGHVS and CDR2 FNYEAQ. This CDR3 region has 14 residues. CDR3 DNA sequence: TGTGCCAGCAGCTTATCGTCGGGGGGCTATGAGCAGTTCTTC. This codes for CASSLSSGGYEQFF.

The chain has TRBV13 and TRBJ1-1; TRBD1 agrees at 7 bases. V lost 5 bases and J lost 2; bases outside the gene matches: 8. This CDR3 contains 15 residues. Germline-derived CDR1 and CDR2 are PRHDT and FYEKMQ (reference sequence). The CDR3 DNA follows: TGTGCCAGCAGCCCGAGGACAGGTTTTAACACTGAAGCTTTCTTT. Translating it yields CASSPRTGFNTEAFF.

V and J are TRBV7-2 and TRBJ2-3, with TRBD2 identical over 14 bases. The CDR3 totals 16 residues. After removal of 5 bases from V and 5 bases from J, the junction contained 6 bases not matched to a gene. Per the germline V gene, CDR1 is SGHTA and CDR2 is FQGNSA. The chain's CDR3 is CASSPPGLAGGDTQYF. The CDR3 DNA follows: TGTGCCAGCAGCCCGCCCGGACTAGCGGGAGGAGATACGCAGTATTTT.

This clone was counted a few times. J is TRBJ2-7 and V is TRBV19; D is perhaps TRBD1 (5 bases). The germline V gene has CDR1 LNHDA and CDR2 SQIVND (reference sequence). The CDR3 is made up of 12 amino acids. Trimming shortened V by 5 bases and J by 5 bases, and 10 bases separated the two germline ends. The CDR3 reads CASSAQGDEQYF. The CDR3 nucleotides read TGTGCCAGTAGTGCCCAGGGTGACGAGCAGTACTTC.

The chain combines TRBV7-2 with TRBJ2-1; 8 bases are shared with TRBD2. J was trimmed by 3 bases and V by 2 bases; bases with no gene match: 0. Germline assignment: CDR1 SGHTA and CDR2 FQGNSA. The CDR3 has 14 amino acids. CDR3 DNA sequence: TGTGCCAGCAGCTTAAGCGGGGGCTACAATGAGCAGTTCTTC. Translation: CASSLSGGYNEQFF.

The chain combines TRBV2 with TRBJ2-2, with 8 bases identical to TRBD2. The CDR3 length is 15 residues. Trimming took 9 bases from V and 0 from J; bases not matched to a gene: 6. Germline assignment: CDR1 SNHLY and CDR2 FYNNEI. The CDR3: CARGGLDANTGELFF. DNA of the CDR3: TGTGCCAGAGGGGGACTAGACGCGAACACCGGGGAGCTGTTTTTT.

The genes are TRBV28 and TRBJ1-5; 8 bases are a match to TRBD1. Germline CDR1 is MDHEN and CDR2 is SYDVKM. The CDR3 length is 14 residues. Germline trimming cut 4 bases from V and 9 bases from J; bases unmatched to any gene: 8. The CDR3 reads CASSSSDRAWPQHF. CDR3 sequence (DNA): TGTGCCAGCAGTTCCTCGGACAGGGCTTGGCCCCAGCATTTT.

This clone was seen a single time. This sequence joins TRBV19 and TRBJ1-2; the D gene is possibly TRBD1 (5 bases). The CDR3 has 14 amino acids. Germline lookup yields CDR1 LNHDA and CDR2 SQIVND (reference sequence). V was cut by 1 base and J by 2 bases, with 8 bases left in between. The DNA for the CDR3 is TGTGCCAGTAGTATAGGCGGGGGGAACTATGGCTACACCTTC. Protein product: CASSIGGGNYGYTF.

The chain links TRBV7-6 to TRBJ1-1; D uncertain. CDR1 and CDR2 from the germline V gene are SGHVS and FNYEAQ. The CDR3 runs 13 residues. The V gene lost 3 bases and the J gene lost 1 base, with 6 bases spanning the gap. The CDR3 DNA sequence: TGTGCCAGCAGCTTTAACAGGAACACTGAAGCTTTCTTT. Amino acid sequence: CASSFNRNTEAFF.

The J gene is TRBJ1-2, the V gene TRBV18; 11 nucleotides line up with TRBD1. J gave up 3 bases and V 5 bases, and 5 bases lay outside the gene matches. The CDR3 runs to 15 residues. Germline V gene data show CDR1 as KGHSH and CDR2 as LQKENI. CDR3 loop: CASSSPGQGDYGYTF. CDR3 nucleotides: TGTGCCAGCTCATCTCCGGGACAGGGGGACTATGGCTACACCTTC.

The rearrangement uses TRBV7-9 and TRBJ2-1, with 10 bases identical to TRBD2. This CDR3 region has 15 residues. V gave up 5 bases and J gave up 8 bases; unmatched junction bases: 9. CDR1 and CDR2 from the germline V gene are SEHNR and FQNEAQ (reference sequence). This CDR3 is CASSPRTSGGHEQFF. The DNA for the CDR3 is TGTGCCAGCAGCCCCAGGACTAGCGGTGGGCATGAGCAGTTCTTC.